This T cell receptor beta chain is from a study of human T cells and chemical hapten exposure. Study information: Largely, small differences in pooled library volume made per-sample TCR yields vary. Study findings and constraints: Donors' alopecia may make their immune response differ from healthy people's.

About this clonotype itself: The antigen is not known.

The germline V gene encodes CDR1 MGHRA and CDR2 YSYEKL. The CDR3 loop spans 15 amino acids. Trimming shortened V by 6 bases and J by 0 bases, and 14 bases separated the two germline ends. Time point meaning: patch test 2, 6 weeks after DPC sensitization. Treatment reported: therapeutic diphenylcyclopropenone sensitization with weekly scalp DPC. TCRdb called the RACE reads again in MiXCR, with one record for every CDR3 protein. The repertoire consists of approximately 100,000 distinct CDR3 sequences, with roughly 10% occurring once and the leading ten covering approximately 3%. The source is a woman in her 40s with alopecia areata. Some clones in this sample may be carry-over from other donors' samples. The sequencing here drew on whole blood, taken in connection with sensitization to the hapten diphenylcyclopropenone (DPC). The chain recombines TRBV4-1 with TRBJ1-2; D is unresolved. For the CDR3, the DNA is TGCGCCAGCAGTCAGGCCCAAATTCCTAACTATGGCTACACCTTC. It is translated as CASSQAQIPNYGYTF.